Following are 16 T cell receptor beta chains from one sample sequenced in a study of OX40 agonist ivuxolimab in advanced cancers. The protocol was immunoSEQ multiplex PCR, while the TCRdb copy is restricted to in-frame clones and leaves out a portion. Of 50,000 to 75,000 clones in the sample, 70% to 90% were seen once. The specimen comprised CD4+ or CD8+ T cells sorted from blood, sampled in a trial of the OX40 agonist ivuxolimab. The receptors come from an adult with an advanced solid tumor such as melanoma, head and neck, liver or kidney cancer.

The chain links TRBV10-3 to TRBJ2-6; D is perhaps TRBD2 (5 bases). Germline V lookup: CDR1 ENHRY, CDR2 SYGVKD. There are 13 residues in the CDR3. The germline V and J ends were trimmed by 7 bases and 2 bases, with 6 bases remaining between them. CDR3 residues: CAIMRAGANVLTF. CDR3 nucleotide sequence: TGTGCCATCATGAGGGCTGGGGCCAACGTCCTGACTTTC.

This chain links TRBV7-9 with TRBJ1-4; the match to TRBD1 covers 10 bases. Trimming took 1 base from V and 4 from J; bases not matched to a gene: 6. The CDR3 is 17 amino acids. Germline V lookup: CDR1 SEHNR, CDR2 FQNEAQ (reference sequence). The CDR3 coding sequence is TGTGCCAGCAGCTTAGGAAAGACAGGGGGCCTTAATGAAAAACTGTTTTTT. Residues: CASSLGKTGGLNEKLFF. The full variable domain, rest sourced from reference TRBV7-9 and TRBJ1-4, is DTGVSQNPRHKITKRGQNVTFRCDPISEHNRLYWYRQTLGQGPEFLTYFQNEAQLEKSRLLSDRFSAERPKGSFSTLEIQRTEQGDSAMYLCASSLGKTGGLNEKLFFGSGTQLSVL.

The V gene is TRBV19, the J gene TRBJ1-1, with D perhaps TRBD1 (6 bases). CDR3 length equals 14 residues. Germline V gene lookup returns CDR1 LNHDA and CDR2 SQIVND (reference sequence). V was shortened by 3 bases and J by 7 bases, with 15 bases between the two germline ends. The CDR3 region has the DNA TGTGCCAGTAGTATTGTCCGGGGGCAGGGTGAAGCTTTCTTT. Translation gives CASSIVRGQGEAFF.

The chain couples TRBV19 to TRBJ1-1; TRBD1 aligns across 8 bases. Germline V gene data show CDR1 as LNHDA and CDR2 as SQIVND (reference sequence). The CDR3 spans 15 residues. V shed 8 bases, J shed 3 bases, and the junction held 11 bases outside the gene matches. DNA of the CDR3: TGTGCCAGTCACCCGGACAGGGAAGGGGACACTGAAGCTTTCTTT. This sequence encodes CASHPDREGDTEAFF.

This rearrangement joins TRBV5-4 to TRBJ1-1; 12 bases match TRBD1. Germline values: CDR1 SGHNT, CDR2 YYREEE (reference sequence). V lost 4 bases, J lost 1 base, and 5 bases stayed unmatched. The CDR3 has 16 amino acids. CDR3 residues: CASSRDRGQTNTEAFF. For the CDR3, the DNA is TGTGCCAGCAGCAGGGACAGGGGGCAGACGAACACTGAAGCTTTCTTT.

The chain links TRBV27 to TRBJ2-1; D is undetermined. This CDR3 is built from 15 residues. Per the germline V gene, CDR1 is MNHEY and CDR2 is SMNVEV (reference sequence). V lost 5 bases and J 0 bases, leaving 11 bases between the germline ends. CDR3 DNA sequence: TGTGCCAGCAGTCCGACATCGAGCTCCTACAATGAGCAGTTCTTC. Its protein is CASSPTSSSYNEQFF.

This chain links TRBV10-3 with TRBJ2-7, with D perhaps given as TRBD1 or TRBD2 (5 bases each). This CDR3 is built from 12 residues. Germline CDR1 ENHRY, CDR2 SYGVKD. V lost 11 bases to trimming and J lost 4 bases, with 15 bases between them. For the CDR3, the DNA is TGTGCCTCAAGGGACCCGGGGTACGAGCAGTACTTC. Protein sequence: CASRDPGYEQYF.

This clone has just one count. This rearrangement joins TRBV5-5 to TRBJ1-1; no clear D. Trimming stripped 4 bases from V and 5 bases from J, with 15 bases between. From germline, CDR1 is SGHKS and CDR2 YYEKEE (reference sequence). The CDR3 contains 14 residues. CDR3 bases: TGTGCCAGCAGCGCCACGTGGGATCGGACTGAAGCTTTCTTT. This encodes CASSATWDRTEAFF.

The V and J genes are TRBV11-3 and TRBJ1-1, with TRBD1 identical over 9 bases. The CDR3 loop spans 14 amino acids. Germline V gene data show CDR1 as SGHNT and CDR2 as YENEEA. With 1 base clipped from V and 5 bases from J, the junction kept 2 bases outside the gene matches. CDR3 sequence: CASSLGTGATEAFF. CDR3 coding DNA: TGTGCCAGCAGCTTAGGGACAGGGGCAACTGAAGCTTTCTTT.

The chain links TRBV7-3 to TRBJ2-1; 7 bases are a match to TRBD2. The V and J ends lost 2 bases and 8 bases, in that order; junction bases with no gene match: 15. The CDR3 is made up of 17 amino acids. From germline, CDR1 is SGHTA and CDR2 FQGTGA. CDR3 nucleotides: TGTGCCAGCAGCTTAGGCGGGGGAGCAGGGTTATTATATGAGCAGTTCTTC. As protein: CASSLGGGAGLLYEQFF. Using reference TRBV7-3 and TRBJ2-1 for the parts outside the CDR3, the full variable domain is GAGVSQTPSNKVTEKGKYVELRCDPISGHTALYWYRQSLGQGPEFLIYFQGTGAADDSGLPNDRFFAVRPEGSVSTLKIQRTERGDSAVYLCASSLGGGAGLLYEQFFGPGTRLTVL.

A word on this clone: Within the sample, other DNA sequences also encode this same CDR3. The rearrangement uses TRBV7-3 and TRBJ2-1, with 9 bases aligning to TRBD2. The germline V gene encodes CDR1 SGHTA and CDR2 FQGTGA. This CDR3 spans 15 amino acids. V lost 2 bases and J lost 4; bases outside the gene matches: 3. CDR3 sequence (DNA): TGTGCCAGCAGCTTAGCGGGGGGGCCTTACAATGAGCAGTTCTTC. Translation: CASSLAGGPYNEQFF.

This rearrangement joins TRBV10-3 to TRBJ2-7, with D uncertain. Germline loops: CDR1 ENHRY, CDR2 SYGVKD. V was trimmed by 6 bases and J by 7 bases, leaving 10 bases between them. The CDR3 sequence is 11 residues long. As DNA, the CDR3 is TGTGCCATCAGCAACTCCCCTGAGCAGTACTTC. Amino acid sequence: CAISNSPEQYF.

V usage is TRBV11-2 and J usage is TRBJ2-5; D unresolved. The CDR3 runs to 14 residues. CDR1 is SGHAT and CDR2 is FQNNGV in the germline V gene. With 3 bases removed from V and 5 bases from J, the gap between germline ends came to 13 bases. The CDR3 DNA reads TGTGCCAGCAGCTTCTTTCGTCAAGGGGAGACCCAGTACTTC. It codes for CASSFFRQGETQYF.

Written as DNA, the CDR3 is TGTGCCAGCACCCCTTTGACGAGGGGGCGGGAGGAGACCCAGTACTTC. Encoded protein: CASTPLTRGREETQYF. V gene TRBV21-1 combines with J gene TRBJ2-5. TRBV21-1 counts as a pseudogene. The CDR3 loop spans 16 amino acids.

This clone occurred once. The genes are TRBV7-9 and TRBJ2-2; D not resolved. V was pared by 5 bases and J by 1 base, with 11 bases between. CDR3 size: 15 residues. The germline V gene has CDR1 SEHNR and CDR2 FQNEAQ (reference sequence). CDR3 nucleotide sequence: TGTGCCAGCAGCCCGAAGGCCAAGAACACCGGGGAGCTGTTTTTT. It encodes CASSPKAKNTGELFF.

This sequence joins TRBV27 and TRBJ2-3; D remains ambiguous. Trimming shortened V by 6 bases and J by 8 bases, and 12 bases separated the two germline ends. Looked up from germline, CDR1 is MNHEY and CDR2 is SMNVEV (reference sequence). This CDR3 is 12 amino acids long. The CDR3 DNA reads as TGTGCCAGCAGCATGCTCGGCGGTACGCAGTATTTT. This translates into CASSMLGGTQYF.